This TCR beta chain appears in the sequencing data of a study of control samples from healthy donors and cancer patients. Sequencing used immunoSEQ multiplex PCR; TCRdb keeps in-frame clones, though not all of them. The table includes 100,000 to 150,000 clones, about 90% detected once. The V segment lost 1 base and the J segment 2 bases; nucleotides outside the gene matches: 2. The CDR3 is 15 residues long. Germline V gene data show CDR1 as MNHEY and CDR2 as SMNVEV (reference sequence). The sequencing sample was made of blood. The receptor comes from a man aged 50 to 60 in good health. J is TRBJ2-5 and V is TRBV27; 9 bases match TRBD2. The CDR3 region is CASSLLAGGQETQYF. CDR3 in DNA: TGTGCCAGCAGTTTATTGGCGGGGGGGCAAGAGACCCAGTACTTC.